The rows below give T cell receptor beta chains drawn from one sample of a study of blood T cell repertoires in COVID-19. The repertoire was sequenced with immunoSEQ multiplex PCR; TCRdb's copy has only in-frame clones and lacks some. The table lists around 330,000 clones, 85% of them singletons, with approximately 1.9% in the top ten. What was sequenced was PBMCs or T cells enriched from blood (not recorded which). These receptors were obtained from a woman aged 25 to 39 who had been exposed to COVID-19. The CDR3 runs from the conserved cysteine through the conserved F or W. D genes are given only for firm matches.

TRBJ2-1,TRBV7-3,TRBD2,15,CASSSRSGRGNEQFF,TGTGCCAGCAGTTCCAGAAGCGGGAGAGGGAATGAGCAGTTCTTC
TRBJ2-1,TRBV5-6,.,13,CASSLPADNEQFF,TGTGCCAGCAGCTTGCCCGCGGACAATGAGCAGTTCTTC
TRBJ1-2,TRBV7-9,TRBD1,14,CASSLDRANYGYTF,TGTGCCAGCAGCCTCGACAGGGCCAACTATGGCTACACCTTC
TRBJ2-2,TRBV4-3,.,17,CASSFILRTDKTGELFF,TGCGCCAGCAGCTTCATTCTGAGGACAGACAAGACCGGGGAGCTGTTTTTT
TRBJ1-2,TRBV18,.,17,CASSPPSVSPTNYGYTF,TGTGCCAGCTCACCACCGTCGGTCTCCCCTACTAACTATGGCTACACCTTC
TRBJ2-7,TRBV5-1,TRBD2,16,CASSFSGTSGSDEQYF,TGCGCCAGCAGCTTCAGCGGGACTAGCGGGAGCGACGAGCAGTACTTC
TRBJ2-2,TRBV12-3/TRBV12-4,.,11,CASSPPIPGIF,TGTGCCAGCAGCCCTCCTATCCCGGGGATTTTT
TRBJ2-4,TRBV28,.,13,CASRLGSQNIQYF,TGTGCCAGCAGGCTGGGGAGCCAAAACATTCAGTACTTC
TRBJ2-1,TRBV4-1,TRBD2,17,CASSPRGYAGGPNEQFF,TGCGCCAGCAGCCCAAGGGGTTATGCGGGAGGGCCCAATGAGCAGTTCTTC
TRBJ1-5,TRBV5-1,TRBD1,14,CASSQTGDNQPQHF,TGCGCCAGCAGTCAGACAGGGGATAATCAGCCCCAGCATTTT
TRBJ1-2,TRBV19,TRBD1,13,CASSRDRAYGYTF,TGTGCCAGTAGTCGAGACAGGGCCTATGGCTACACCTTC
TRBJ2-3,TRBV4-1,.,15,CASSQDPTSTDTQYF,TGCGCCAGCAGCCAAGACCCGACTAGCACAGATACGCAGTATTTT
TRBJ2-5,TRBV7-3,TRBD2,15,CASSQLAGGPETQYF,TGTGCCAGCAGCCAACTAGCGGGGGGGCCGGAGACCCAGTACTTC
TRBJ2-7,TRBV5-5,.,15,CASSFSGQKSYEQYF,TGTGCCAGCAGCTTCTCAGGACAAAAATCCTACGAGCAGTACTTC
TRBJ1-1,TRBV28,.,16,CASSHHPSGRNTEAFF,TGTGCCAGCAGTCACCACCCGTCCGGGAGGAACACTGAAGCTTTCTTT
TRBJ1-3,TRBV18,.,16,CASSPREQRSGNTIYF,TGTGCCAGCTCACCTCGGGAACAACGCTCTGGAAACACCATATATTTT
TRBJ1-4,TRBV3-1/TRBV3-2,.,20,CASSRNYQGYIEVTNEKLFF,TGTGCCAGCAGCCGCAATTATCAGGGTTATATCGAAGTAACTAATGAAAAACTGTTTTTT
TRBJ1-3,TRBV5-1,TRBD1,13,CASSGTGVNTIYF,TGCGCCAGCAGCGGGACAGGGGTGAACACCATATATTTT